Following are 27 T cell receptor beta chains from one sample sequenced in a study of shared clonotypes between healthy human individuals. This table comes from immunoSEQ multiplex PCR, and its TCRdb copy is limited to in-frame clones, with some not included. The sample shows over a million clones, about 76% of them seen only once. Sequenced: memory CD4+ T cells sorted from blood. Indicated subset: CD45RA-negative fraction. The receptors come from a man between 18 and 35 years old in good health.

This chain links TRBV6-1 with TRBJ2-7; D is unresolved. In germline, CDR1 is MNHNS, CDR2 SASEGT. The CDR3 totals 13 residues. The germline V and J ends were trimmed by 11 bases and 0 bases, with 14 bases remaining between them. DNA for the CDR3: TGTGCCGTAACGACTTATTCCTCCTACGAGCAGTACTTC. Amino acids: CAVTTYSSYEQYF.

To note about this clone: A far larger clone is off by one base, so a read error is likely. Other DNA sequences within the sample encode an identical CDR3. This sequence joins TRBV7-9 and TRBJ2-7; D remains unclear. The CDR3 consists of 14 residues. Trimming took 5 bases from V and 0 from J, leaving 11 bases between them. In germline, CDR1 is SEHNR, CDR2 FQNEAQ (reference sequence). The CDR3 region is CASSPPGSSYEQYF. The CDR3 DNA follows: TGTGCCAGCAGCCCCCCGGGTAGCTCCTACGAGCAGTACTTC.

Turning to this clone: The same CDR3 is also encoded by other DNA sequences in this sample. V gene TRBV5-6 combines with J gene TRBJ1-2; possible D gene TRBD1, 6 bases. This CDR3 contains 16 residues. Germline V gene sequence: CDR1 SGHDT, CDR2 YYEEEE. V was cut by 4 bases and J by 8 bases, with 24 bases left in between. CDR3 in DNA: TGTGCCAGCAGCCCTGGGGGGGGCGGAGACTCGATAGGCTACACCTTC. Its protein product is CASSPGGGGDSIGYTF.

About this clone itself: Within the sample, other DNA sequences also encode this same CDR3. V gene TRBV9 combines with J gene TRBJ2-7; 7 positions agree with TRBD2. From germline, CDR1 is SGDLS and CDR2 YYNGEE. With V trimmed by 0 bases and J by 4 bases, 7 bases remained unmatched. The CDR3 extends over 15 amino acids. The CDR3 sequence is CASSVGASGTYEQYF. The CDR3 bases are TGTGCCAGCAGCGTAGGTGCTAGCGGAACTTACGAGCAGTACTTC.

J is TRBJ1-1 and V is TRBV5-1; D gene unclear. V lost 2 bases and J lost 7, with 12 bases in between. Germline-derived CDR1 and CDR2 are SGHRS and YFSETQ. There are 13 residues in the CDR3. CDR3 sequence reads: CASSLETRLEAFF. The CDR3, as DNA: TGCGCCAGCAGCTTAGAGACGAGACTTGAAGCTTTCTTT.

The chain is built from TRBV15 and TRBJ2-6; D may match TRBD1 or TRBD2 (5 bases each). Germline loops: CDR1 LNHNV, CDR2 YYDKDF (reference sequence). The CDR3 totals 15 residues. Deletions cut 2 bases from V and 2 bases from J, with 7 bases between. The CDR3 DNA is TGTGCCACCAGCAGACTGGGGGCTGGGGCCAACGTCCTGACTTTC. The encoded protein is CATSRLGAGANVLTF.

The chain carries TRBV4-3 and TRBJ2-1, with 10 bases matching TRBD2. Germline V gives CDR1 LGHNA, CDR2 YSLEER. The CDR3 contains 15 residues. The trim removed 0 bases at V and 5 bases at J, leaving 1 base unmatched. This CDR3 reads CASSQELAGHNEQFF. In nucleotides, the CDR3 is TGCGCCAGCAGCCAAGAACTAGCGGGACACAATGAGCAGTTCTTC.

The rearrangement joins TRBV6-6 to TRBJ2-2; D gene uncertain. Germline assignment: CDR1 MNHNY and CDR2 SVGAGI (reference sequence). CDR3 length: 15 residues. Trimming removed 2 bases at V and 4 bases at J, with 11 bases between. CDR3 nucleotide sequence: TGTGCCAGCAGTTACACTGACTCCCCCACCGGGGAGCTGTTTTTT. Amino acid sequence: CASSYTDSPTGELFF.

This chain joins TRBV19 and TRBJ1-1; D is undetermined. V dropped 3 bases and J dropped 7 bases, with 6 bases sitting between them. Per germline, CDR1 LNHDA and CDR2 SQIVND (reference sequence). The CDR3 spans 11 residues. The CDR3 coding sequence is TGTGCCAGTAGTATCTTAGATGAAGCTTTCTTT. It yields the protein CASSILDEAFF.

The chain combines TRBV7-2 with TRBJ1-1, with D possibly TRBD1 on 6 matching bases. Germline loops: CDR1 SGHTA, CDR2 FQGNSA. Trimming pared 5 bases from V and 0 bases from J, leaving 10 bases between. The CDR3 covers 14 residues. CDR3 coding DNA: TGTGCCAGCAGCACAACAGGGTTGAACACTGAAGCTTTCTTT. Its translation: CASSTTGLNTEAFF.

The genes are TRBV11-2 and TRBJ2-1; D is ambiguous. Germline V lookup: CDR1 SGHAT, CDR2 FQNNGV. Trimming took 0 bases from V and 3 from J, leaving 9 bases between them. The CDR3 length is 15 residues. Here the CDR3 reads CASSLEAQGYNEQFF. DNA of the CDR3: TGTGCCAGCAGCTTAGAAGCACAAGGCTACAATGAGCAGTTCTTC.

In regard to this clone: At the DNA level, this CDR3 is encoded by other sequences in the same sample as well. This sequence joins TRBV5-1 and TRBJ2-3; 7 bases align to TRBD2. V shed 2 bases, J shed 0 bases, and the junction held 3 bases outside the gene matches. The CDR3 consists of 15 residues. Germline V gene sequence: CDR1 SGHRS, CDR2 YFSETQ. The chain's CDR3 is CASSLGGRSTDTQYF. The CDR3 DNA reads TGCGCCAGCAGCTTAGGCGGGAGAAGCACAGATACGCAGTATTTT.

Comments on this clone: This sample includes further DNA sequences coding for the same CDR3. The chain links TRBV20-1 to TRBJ2-1; D is unclear. The CDR3 runs to 11 residues. Trimming left V 3 bases short and J 4 bases short, with 4 bases between. Germline lookup yields CDR1 DFQATT and CDR2 SNEGSKA (reference sequence). CDR3 coding DNA: TGCAGTGCTAGGGAATACAATGAGCAGTTCTTC. This gives the protein CSAREYNEQFF.

Notes on this clone: The junction departs from germline at one end; a sequencing error may be responsible. This chain connects TRBV7-7 to TRBJ1-2; no reliable D call. Germline V lookup: CDR1 SSHAT, CDR2 FNYEAQ (reference sequence). CDR3 length equals 15 residues. The CDR3 DNA reads TGTGCTAGCAGCTGCCATCTCAGCGAAAACTATGGCTACACCTTC. Its translation: CASSCHLSENYGYTF.

This clone showed up many times. This rearrangement joins TRBV6-1 to TRBJ1-5; 7 nucleotides line up with TRBD1. CDR3 length equals 15 residues. The V gene end was trimmed by 11 bases and the J gene end by 3 bases; junction bases not matched to a gene: 13. Looked up from germline, CDR1 is MNHNS and CDR2 is SASEGT. DNA for the CDR3: TGTGCCGGGGGGAGGGACAGCGGCCTCAATCAGCCCCAGCATTTT. Translating gives CAGGRDSGLNQPQHF.

This clone was found a few times. The gene calls are TRBV4-3 and TRBJ1-5; D is undetermined. The CDR3 has 14 amino acids. Trimming took off 0 bases at V and 0 bases at J, with 3 bases between the two ends. Germline values: CDR1 LGHNA, CDR2 YSLEER. The CDR3, as DNA: TGCGCCAGCAGCCAAGATCATAGCAATCAGCCCCAGCATTTT. This codes for CASSQDHSNQPQHF.

The rearrangement uses TRBV12-5 and TRBJ2-1, with D unresolved. Trimming removed 11 bases from V and 7 bases from J, with 12 bases in between. The CDR3 runs 11 residues. CDR1 LGHNT and CDR2 FRNRAP come from the germline V gene. CDR3 nucleotide sequence: TGTGCTCCCCGGATATTAAATGAGCAGTTCTTC. Translation gives CAPRILNEQFF.

The J gene is TRBJ2-7, the V gene TRBV11-2, with 8 bases fitting TRBD1. This CDR3 comprises 14 residues. J lost 3 bases, V lost 4 bases, and 5 bases had no gene match. CDR1 SGHAT and CDR2 FQNNGV come from the germline V gene. The CDR3 loop is CASSSRQGRYEQYF. The CDR3 DNA sequence: TGTGCCAGCAGCTCACGACAGGGGCGCTACGAGCAGTACTTC.

This clone was counted between two and nine times. The chain links TRBV6-5 to TRBJ2-1, with 11 nucleotides matching TRBD1. The CDR3 contains 14 residues. Germline assignment: CDR1 MNHEY and CDR2 SVGAGI. Losses at the gene ends were 6 bases for V and 7 bases for J; bases not matched to a gene: 5. CDR3 sequence (DNA): TGTGCCAGCAGAAGGACAGGGGGCGGGAATGAGCAGTTCTTC. Residues: CASRRTGGGNEQFF.

This clone was observed a few times. This same CDR3 is encoded by further DNA sequences in the sample. The chain recombines TRBV18 with TRBJ1-2; 9 bases are a match to TRBD1. Germline CDR1 reads KGHSH; CDR2 reads LQKENI. This CDR3 has 14 amino acids. V gave up 1 base and J gave up 6 bases; unmatched junction bases: 3. In DNA, the CDR3 is TGTGCCAGCTCACCACTGGGACAGGGTGATGGCTACACCTTC. It encodes CASSPLGQGDGYTF.

The chain's CDR3 is CASSTGGQEANYGYTF. The CDR3, as DNA: TGCGCCAGCAGCACTGGAGGACAGGAAGCCAACTATGGCTACACCTTC. This chain connects TRBV5-1 to TRBJ1-2; TRBD1 aligns across 7 bases. The germline gives CDR1 SGHRS, CDR2 YFSETQ. V lost 4 bases to trimming and J lost 2 bases; unmatched junction nucleotides: 11. The CDR3 is made up of 16 amino acids.

V is TRBV11-2 and J is TRBJ2-1, with D unresolved. CDR3 size: 11 residues. The V and J ends lost 1 base and 9 bases respectively, with 4 bases between them. Germline V gene lookup returns CDR1 SGHAT and CDR2 FQNNGV. The CDR3 here is CASSLAGEQFF. The CDR3 DNA reads TGTGCCAGCAGCTTAGCTGGTGAGCAGTTCTTC.

This clone has just a few counts. J is TRBJ2-7 and V is TRBV11-2, with 12 nucleotides matching TRBD2. J lost 3 bases, V lost 0 bases, and 6 bases had no gene match. Germline V gene data show CDR1 as SGHAT and CDR2 as FQNNGV. This CDR3 has 17 amino acids. CDR3 coding DNA: TGTGCCAGCAGCTTAGAAGGACTAGCGGGAAATATCTACGAGCAGTACTTC. Protein: CASSLEGLAGNIYEQYF.

The sample holds a few counts of this clone. The V gene is TRBV5-1, the J gene TRBJ2-5; TRBD2 agrees at 7 bases. The germline V gene has CDR1 SGHRS and CDR2 YFSETQ. Trimming cost V 0 bases and J 3 bases; bases outside gene matches: 5. The CDR3 has 15 amino acids. The CDR3 DNA follows: TGCGCCAGCAGCTTGGAAGGGAGGGCGAAAGAGACCCAGTACTTC. This gives the protein CASSLEGRAKETQYF.

This chain connects TRBV7-8 to TRBJ2-2; 7 positions agree with TRBD1. Losses at the gene ends were 0 bases for V and 6 bases for J; bases not matched to a gene: 4. This CDR3 contains 15 residues. CDR1 is SGHVS and CDR2 is FQNEAQ in the germline V gene. CDR3 in amino acids: CASSLAFQGAGELFF. DNA for the CDR3: TGTGCCAGCAGCTTAGCCTTCCAGGGGGCCGGGGAGCTGTTTTTT.

This clone was detected only once. This sequence joins TRBV21-1 and TRBJ1-5; the table's TRBD1 call for D was not verified on the DNA. TRBV21-1 is shown as a pseudogene. The CDR3 runs to 19 residues. DNA for the CDR3: TGTGCCAGCAGCAAAATTCGCCGGGACAGGGAAAAGGGCAATCAGCCCCAGCATTTT. It is translated as CASSKIRRDREKGNQPQHF.

The CDR3 sequence is CASSLVSGLTYEQYF. In DNA, the CDR3 is TGCGCCAGCAGCTTGGTGTCAGGGCTAACCTACGAGCAGTACTTC. The genes are TRBV5-1 and TRBJ2-7; D possibly corresponds to TRBD1 (5 bases). The CDR3 sequence is 15 residues long. V lost 0 bases, J lost 2 bases, and 12 bases lay in between. CDR1 SGHRS and CDR2 YFSETQ come from the germline V gene.